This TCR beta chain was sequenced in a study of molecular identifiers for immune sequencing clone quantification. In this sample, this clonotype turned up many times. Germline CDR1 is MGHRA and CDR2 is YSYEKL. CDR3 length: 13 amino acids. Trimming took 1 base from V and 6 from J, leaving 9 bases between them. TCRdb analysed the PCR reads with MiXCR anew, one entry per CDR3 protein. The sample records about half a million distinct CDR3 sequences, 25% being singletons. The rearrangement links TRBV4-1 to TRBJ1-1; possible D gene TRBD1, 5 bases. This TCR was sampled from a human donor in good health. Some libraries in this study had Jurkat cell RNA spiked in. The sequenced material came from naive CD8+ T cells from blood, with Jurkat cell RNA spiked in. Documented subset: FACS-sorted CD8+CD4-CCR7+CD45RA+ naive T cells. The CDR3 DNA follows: TGCGCCAGCAGCCAAGTCCCGGGGGCTGAAGCTTTCTTT. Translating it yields CASSQVPGAEAFF.